The sequence of this T cell receptor (beta chain) was determined in a study of T-cell memory formation after mild COVID-19. This clonotype has a count of ten or more. This CDR3 has 15 residues. The V segment lost 6 bases and the J segment 1 base; nucleotides outside the gene matches: 6. CDR1 is LNHDA, CDR2 SQIVND, per germline (reference sequence). MiXCR, applied by TCRdb to the 5' RACE reads, yields one record per CDR3 protein. In the table there are some 250,000 distinct CDR3 sequences, approximately 10% of which are singletons. The source of this sequence is a man between 18 and 29 years old who had mild COVID-19 (a few samples of this study predate the infection). Cell type and time point are not known. The sequenced sample was PBMCs or a T cell subset sorted from them (not recorded which). The chain joins TRBV19 to TRBJ1-1, with 9 bases that match TRBD1. Here the CDR3 DNA reads TGTGCCAGTAGCAGACCGGACAGGGGGAACACTGAAGCTTTCTTT. This codes for CASSRPDRGNTEAFF. The full variable domain, in which reference TRBV19 and TRBJ1-1 provide the parts outside the CDR3, is DGGITQSPKYLFRKEGQNVTLSCEQNLNHDAMYWYRQDPGQGLRLIYYSQIVNDFQKGDIAEGYSVSREKKESFPLTVTSAQKNPTAFYLCASSRPDRGNTEAFFGQGTRLTVV.